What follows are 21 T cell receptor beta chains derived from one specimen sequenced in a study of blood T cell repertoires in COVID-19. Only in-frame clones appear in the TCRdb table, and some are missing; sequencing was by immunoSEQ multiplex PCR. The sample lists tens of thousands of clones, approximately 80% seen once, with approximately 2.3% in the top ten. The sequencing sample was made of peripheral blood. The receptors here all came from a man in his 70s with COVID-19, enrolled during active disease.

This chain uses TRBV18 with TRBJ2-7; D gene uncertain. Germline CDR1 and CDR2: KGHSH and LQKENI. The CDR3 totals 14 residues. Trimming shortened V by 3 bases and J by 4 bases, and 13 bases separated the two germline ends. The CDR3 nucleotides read TGTGCCAGCTCACCTAATTCGGAAGCGTACGAGCAGTACTTC. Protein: CASSPNSEAYEQYF.

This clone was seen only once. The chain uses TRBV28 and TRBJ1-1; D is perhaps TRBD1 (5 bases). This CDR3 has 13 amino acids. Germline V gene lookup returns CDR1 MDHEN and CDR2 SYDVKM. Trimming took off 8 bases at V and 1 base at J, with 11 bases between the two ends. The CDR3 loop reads CASQGLQNTEAFF. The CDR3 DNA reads TGTGCCAGCCAGGGACTCCAGAACACTGAAGCTTTCTTT.

As DNA, the CDR3 is TGCAGCGTTGAATACAGGCTTTATGGCTACACCTTC. It is translated as CSVEYRLYGYTF. V is TRBV29-1 and J is TRBJ1-2; perhaps TRBD1 as D (5 bases). CDR1 is SQVTM, CDR2 ANQGSEA, per germline. Trimming pared 2 bases from V and 5 bases from J, leaving 9 bases between. The CDR3 runs 12 residues. Full variable domain (rest looked up from reference TRBV29-1 and TRBJ1-2): SAVISQKPSRDICQRGTSLTIQCQVDSQVTMMFWYRQQPGQSLTLIATANQGSEATYESGFVIDKFPISRPNLTFSTLTVSNMSPEDSSIYLCSVEYRLYGYTFGSGTRLTVV.

The CDR3: CSARGQGFEKLFF. CDR3 nucleotide sequence: TGCAGCGCTCGGGGACAGGGGTTTGAAAAACTGTTTTTT. The chain couples TRBV29-1 to TRBJ1-4; 10 positions agree with TRBD1. Germline-derived CDR1 and CDR2 are SQVTM and ANQGSEA. The CDR3 extends over 13 amino acids. V lost 7 bases to trimming and J lost 7 bases; unmatched junction nucleotides: 6.

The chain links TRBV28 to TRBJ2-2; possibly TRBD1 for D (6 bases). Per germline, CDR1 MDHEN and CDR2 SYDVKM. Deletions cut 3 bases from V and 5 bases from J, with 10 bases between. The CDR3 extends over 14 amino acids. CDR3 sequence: CASSFRTATGELFF. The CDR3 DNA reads TGTGCCAGCAGTTTCAGGACAGCGACCGGGGAGCTGTTTTTT. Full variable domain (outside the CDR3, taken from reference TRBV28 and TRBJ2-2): DVKVTQSSRYLVKRTGEKVFLECVQDMDHENMFWYRQDPGLGLRLIYFSYDVKMKEKGDIPEGYSVSREKKERFSLILESASTNQTSMYLCASSFRTATGELFFGEGSRLTVL.

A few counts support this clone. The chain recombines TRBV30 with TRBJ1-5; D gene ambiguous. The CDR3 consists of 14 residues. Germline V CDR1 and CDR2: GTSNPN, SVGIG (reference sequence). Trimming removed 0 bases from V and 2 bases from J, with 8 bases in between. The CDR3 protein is CAWSVGTGNQPQHF. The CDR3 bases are TGTGCCTGGAGTGTCGGTACGGGCAATCAGCCCCAGCATTTT.

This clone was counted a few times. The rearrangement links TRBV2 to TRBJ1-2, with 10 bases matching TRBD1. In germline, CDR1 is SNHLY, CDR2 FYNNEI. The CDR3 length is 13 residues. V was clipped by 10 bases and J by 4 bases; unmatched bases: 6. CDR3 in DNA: TGTGCCATCAGACAGGGGGCGAGCTATGGCTACACCTTC. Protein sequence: CAIRQGASYGYTF.

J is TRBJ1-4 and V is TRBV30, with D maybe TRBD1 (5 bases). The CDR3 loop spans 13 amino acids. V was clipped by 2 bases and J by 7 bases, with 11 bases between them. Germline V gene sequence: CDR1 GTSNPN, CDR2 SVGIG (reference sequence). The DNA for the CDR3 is TGTGCCTGGAGTACCAGGGAGGGTGAAAAACTGTTTTTT. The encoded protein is CAWSTREGEKLFF.

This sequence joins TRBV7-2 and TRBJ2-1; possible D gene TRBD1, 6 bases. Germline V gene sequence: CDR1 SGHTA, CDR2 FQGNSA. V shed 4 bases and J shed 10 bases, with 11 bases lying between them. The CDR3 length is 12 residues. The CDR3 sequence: CASSSGTPEQFF. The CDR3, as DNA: TGTGCCAGCAGCTCAGGGACACCGGAGCAGTTCTTC. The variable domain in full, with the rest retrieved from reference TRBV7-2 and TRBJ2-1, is GAGVSQSPSNKVTEKGKDVELRCDPISGHTALYWYRQSLGQGLEFLIYFQGNSAPDKSGLPSDRFSAERTGGSVSTLTIQRTQQEDSAVYLCASSSGTPEQFFGPGTRLTVL.

This CDR3 is CASSPNQGQGSYTF. CDR3 bases: TGTGCCAGCTCCCCAAACCAGGGGCAGGGAAGCTACACCTTC. This sequence joins TRBV18 and TRBJ1-2, with D possibly being TRBD1 (6 bases). The CDR3 loop spans 14 amino acids. V lost 6 bases and J lost 9, with 20 bases in between. Germline V lookup: CDR1 KGHSH, CDR2 LQKENI.

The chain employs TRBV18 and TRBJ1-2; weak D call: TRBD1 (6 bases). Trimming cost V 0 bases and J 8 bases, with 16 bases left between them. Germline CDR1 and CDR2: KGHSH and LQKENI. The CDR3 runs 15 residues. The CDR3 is CASSPPTGPSAGYTF. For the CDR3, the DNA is TGTGCCAGCTCACCACCTACAGGGCCCAGTGCAGGCTACACCTTC.

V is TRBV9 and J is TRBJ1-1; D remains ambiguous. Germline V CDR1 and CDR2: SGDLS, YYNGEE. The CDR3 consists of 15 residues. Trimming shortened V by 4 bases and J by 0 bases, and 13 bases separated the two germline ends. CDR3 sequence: CASSPRGSMNTEAFF. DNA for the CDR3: TGTGCCAGCAGCCCAAGAGGGTCGATGAACACTGAAGCTTTCTTT.

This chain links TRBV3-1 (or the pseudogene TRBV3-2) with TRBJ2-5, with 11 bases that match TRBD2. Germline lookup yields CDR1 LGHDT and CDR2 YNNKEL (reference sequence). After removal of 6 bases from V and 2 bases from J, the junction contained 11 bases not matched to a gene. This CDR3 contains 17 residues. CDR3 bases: TGTGCCAGCAGACCTAATAGCGGGAGGGCGGGGCAAGAGACCCAGTACTTC. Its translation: CASRPNSGRAGQETQYF.

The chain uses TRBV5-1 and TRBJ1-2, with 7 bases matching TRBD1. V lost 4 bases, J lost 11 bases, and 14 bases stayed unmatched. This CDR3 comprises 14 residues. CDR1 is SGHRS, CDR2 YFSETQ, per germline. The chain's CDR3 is CASSVEGQQLGYTF. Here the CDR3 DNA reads TGCGCCAGCAGCGTTGAGGGACAGCAGCTGGGGTACACCTTC.

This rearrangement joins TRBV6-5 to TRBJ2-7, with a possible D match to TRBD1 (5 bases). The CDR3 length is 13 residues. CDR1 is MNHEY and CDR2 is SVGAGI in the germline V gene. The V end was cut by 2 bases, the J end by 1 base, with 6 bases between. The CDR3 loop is CASSYDRSYEQYF. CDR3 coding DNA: TGTGCCAGCAGTTACGACAGATCCTACGAGCAGTACTTC.

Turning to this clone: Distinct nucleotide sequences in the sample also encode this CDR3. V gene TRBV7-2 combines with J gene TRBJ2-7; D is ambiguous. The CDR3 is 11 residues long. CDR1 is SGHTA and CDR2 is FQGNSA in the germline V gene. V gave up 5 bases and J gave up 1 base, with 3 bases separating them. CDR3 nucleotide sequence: TGTGCCAGCAGCCGTTCCTACGAGCAGTACTTC. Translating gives CASSRSYEQYF.

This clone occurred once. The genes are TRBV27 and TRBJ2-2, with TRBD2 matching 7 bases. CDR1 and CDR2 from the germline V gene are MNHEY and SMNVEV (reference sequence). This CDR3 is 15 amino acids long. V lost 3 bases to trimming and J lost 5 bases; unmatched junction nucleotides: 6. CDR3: CASSFKRDWTGELFF. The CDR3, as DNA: TGTGCCAGCAGTTTCAAGCGGGATTGGACCGGGGAGCTGTTTTTT.

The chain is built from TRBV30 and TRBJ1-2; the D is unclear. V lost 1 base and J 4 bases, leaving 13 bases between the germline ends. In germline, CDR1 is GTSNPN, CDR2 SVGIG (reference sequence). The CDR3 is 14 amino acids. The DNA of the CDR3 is TGTGCCTGGAGTGGACTAAGCTGGGGCTATGGCTACACCTTC. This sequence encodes CAWSGLSWGYGYTF.

The CDR3 DNA follows: TGTGCTAGTGGCAAAGGGGATGGGCGATACAAGGACACTGAAGCTTTCTTT. It codes for CASGKGDGRYKDTEAFF. V usage is TRBV12-5 and J usage is TRBJ1-1; D is possibly TRBD1 (5 bases). From germline, CDR1 is LGHNT and CDR2 FRNRAP. Trimming stripped 6 bases from V and 3 bases from J, with 23 bases between. CDR3 size: 17 residues.

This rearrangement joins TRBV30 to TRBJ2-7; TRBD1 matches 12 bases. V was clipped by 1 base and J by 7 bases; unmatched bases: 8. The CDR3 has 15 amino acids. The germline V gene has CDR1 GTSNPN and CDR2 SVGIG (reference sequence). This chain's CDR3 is CAWSDLGQGAKEQYF. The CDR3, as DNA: TGTGCCTGGAGTGATCTGGGACAGGGGGCAAAAGAGCAGTACTTC.

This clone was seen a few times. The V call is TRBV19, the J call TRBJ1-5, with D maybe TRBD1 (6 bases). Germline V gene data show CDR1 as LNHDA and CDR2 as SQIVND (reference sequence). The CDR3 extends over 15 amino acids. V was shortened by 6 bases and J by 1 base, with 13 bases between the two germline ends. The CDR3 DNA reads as TGTGCCAGTAGCTACACAGGGATCAGCAATCAGCCCCAGCATTTT. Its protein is CASSYTGISNQPQHF.